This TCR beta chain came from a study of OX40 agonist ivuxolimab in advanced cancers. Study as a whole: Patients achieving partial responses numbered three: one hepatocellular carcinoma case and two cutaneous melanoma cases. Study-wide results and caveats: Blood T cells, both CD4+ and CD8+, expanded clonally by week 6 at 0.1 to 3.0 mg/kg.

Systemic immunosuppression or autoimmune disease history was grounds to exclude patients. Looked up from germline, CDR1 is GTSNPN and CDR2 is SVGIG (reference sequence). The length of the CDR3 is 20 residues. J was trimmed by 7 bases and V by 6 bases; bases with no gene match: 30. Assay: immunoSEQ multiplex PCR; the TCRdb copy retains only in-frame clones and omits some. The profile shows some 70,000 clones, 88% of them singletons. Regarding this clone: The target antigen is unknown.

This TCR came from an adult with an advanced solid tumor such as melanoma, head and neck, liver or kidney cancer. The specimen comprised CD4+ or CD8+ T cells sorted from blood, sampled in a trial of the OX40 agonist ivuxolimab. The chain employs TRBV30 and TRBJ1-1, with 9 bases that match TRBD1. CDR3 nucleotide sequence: TGTGCCTGCCGAAAACGAACTATCTTTACCGGGACAGGGAAGGAGGGTGAAGCTTTCTTT. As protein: CACRKRTIFTGTGKEGEAFF.